The clone carrying this T cell receptor beta chain was detected a few times. Its antigen remains unknown. V was clipped by 10 bases and J by 4 bases, with 17 bases between them. Germline values: CDR1 MNHNS, CDR2 SASEGT. This CDR3 has 14 amino acids. The PCR used 60 Vbeta and 13 Jbeta primers. TCRdb's copy holds only in-frame clones and misses some; the assay was immunoSEQ multiplex PCR. The sample lists about 62,000 clones, about three quarters seen once, with over 9.5% in the top ten. The data belong to a study of cytomegalovirus exposure and HLA in healthy donors. Study conclusions and caveats: According to the study, around 160 TCR beta chains were cytomegalovirus-associated. Because they were indistinguishable, some V segments, including TRBV6-2 and TRBV6-3, were excluded. In a later analysis, at a false discovery rate of 0.05, roughly 17,000 TCR beta sequences matched HLA alleles.

Input material: PBMCs. The TCR originated in a man aged 35 to 55 in good health and CMV-seronegative. The V and J genes are TRBV6-1 and TRBJ1-5; a weak D match, TRBD1 (5 bases). The CDR3 sequence: CATRGIGMNQPQHF. CDR3 coding DNA: TGTGCCACCCGGGGGATAGGCATGAATCAGCCCCAGCATTTT.